This T cell receptor beta chain was observed in a study of cytomegalovirus exposure and HLA in healthy donors. Study-wide context: An earlier analysis found 100 million or so unique TCR beta sequences from around 180 million T cells.

This clone came up a few times. Its antigen remains unknown. This CDR3 region has 13 residues. Trimming stripped 0 bases from V and 6 bases from J, with 5 bases between. The germline V gene encodes CDR1 MGHRA and CDR2 YSYEKL. Study-wide points: TCR beta V segments were, for the most part, productive about 90% or about 30% of the time in an earlier analysis. Reported performance of the classifier showed diagnosis of cytomegalovirus status with high specificity and sensitivity. Among TCR sequences, most were rare, though some public TCRs appeared in many donors.

Vbeta (60) and Jbeta (13) primers were used in the PCR. The protocol was immunoSEQ multiplex PCR, while the TCRdb copy is restricted to in-frame clones and leaves out a portion. Of about 60,000 clones detected, roughly 75% appear once; the ten largest clones hold approximately 4.2%. This TCR came from a woman aged 25 to 45 in good health and CMV-seronegative. Sequences were obtained from PBMCs. The chain has TRBV4-1 and TRBJ2-2; no reliable D call. The CDR3 loop reads CASSQDFSGELFF. The CDR3 nucleotides read TGCGCCAGCAGCCAAGATTTCTCCGGGGAGCTGTTTTTT.